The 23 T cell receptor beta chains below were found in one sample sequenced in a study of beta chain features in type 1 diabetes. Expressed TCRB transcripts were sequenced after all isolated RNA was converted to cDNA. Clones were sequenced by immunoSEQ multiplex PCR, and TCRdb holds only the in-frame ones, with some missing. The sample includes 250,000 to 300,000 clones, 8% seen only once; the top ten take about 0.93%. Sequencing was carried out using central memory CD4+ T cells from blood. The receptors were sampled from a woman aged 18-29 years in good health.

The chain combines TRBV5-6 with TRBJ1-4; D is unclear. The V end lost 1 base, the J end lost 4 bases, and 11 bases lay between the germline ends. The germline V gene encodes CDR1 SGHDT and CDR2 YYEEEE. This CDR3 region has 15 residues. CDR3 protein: CASSLTTAVNEKLFF. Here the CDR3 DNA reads TGTGCCAGCAGCTTGACCACAGCCGTTAATGAAAAACTGTTTTTT. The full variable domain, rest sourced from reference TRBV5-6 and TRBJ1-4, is DAGVTQSPTHLIKTRGQQVTLRCSPKSGHDTVSWYQQALGQGPQFIFQYYEEEERQRGNFPDRFSGHQFPNYSSELNVNALLLGDSALYLCASSLTTAVNEKLFFGSGTQLSVL.

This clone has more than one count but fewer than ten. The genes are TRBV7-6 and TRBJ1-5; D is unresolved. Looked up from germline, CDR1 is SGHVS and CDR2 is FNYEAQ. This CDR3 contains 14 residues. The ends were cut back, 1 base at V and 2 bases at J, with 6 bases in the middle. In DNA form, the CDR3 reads TGTGCCAGCAGCTTAGGAACGGGCAATCAGCCCCAGCATTTT. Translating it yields CASSLGTGNQPQHF. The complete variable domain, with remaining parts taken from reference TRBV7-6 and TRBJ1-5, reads GAGVSQSPRYKVTKRGQDVALRCDPISGHVSLYWYRQALGQGPEFLTYFNYEAQQDKSGLPNDRFSAERPEGSISTLTIQRTEQRDSAMYRCASSLGTGNQPQHFGDGTRLSIL.

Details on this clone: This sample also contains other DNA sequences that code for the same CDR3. CDR3 sequence reads: CASSLAGGEDTQYF. For the CDR3, the DNA is TGTGCCAGCAGCTTAGCGGGGGGGGAAGATACGCAGTATTTT. This chain links TRBV7-2 with TRBJ2-3; TRBD2 aligns across 7 bases. CDR1 SGHTA and CDR2 FQGNSA come from the germline V gene. This CDR3 region has 14 residues. V was pared by 0 bases and J by 5 bases, with 2 bases of the junction left unmatched.

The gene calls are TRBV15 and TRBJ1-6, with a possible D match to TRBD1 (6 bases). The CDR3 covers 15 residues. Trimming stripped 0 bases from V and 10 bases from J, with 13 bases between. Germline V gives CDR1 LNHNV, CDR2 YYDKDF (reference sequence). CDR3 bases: TGTGCCACCAGCAGAGACAGGGGCCCAAGCTCACCCCTCCACTTT. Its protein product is CATSRDRGPSSPLHF. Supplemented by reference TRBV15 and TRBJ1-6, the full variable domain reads DAMVIQNPRYQVTQFGKPVTLSCSQTLNHNVMYWYQQKSSQAPKLLFHYYDKDFNNEADTPDNFQSRRPNTSFCFLDIRSPGLGDTAMYLCATSRDRGPSSPLHFGNGTRLTVT.

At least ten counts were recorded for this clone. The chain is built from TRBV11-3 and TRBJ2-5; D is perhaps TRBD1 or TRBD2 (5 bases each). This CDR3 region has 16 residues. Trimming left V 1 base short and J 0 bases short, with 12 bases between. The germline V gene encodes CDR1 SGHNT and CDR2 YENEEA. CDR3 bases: TGTGCCAGCAGCTTAGGGGGCAGAGGGTACCAAGAGACCCAGTACTTC. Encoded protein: CASSLGGRGYQETQYF.

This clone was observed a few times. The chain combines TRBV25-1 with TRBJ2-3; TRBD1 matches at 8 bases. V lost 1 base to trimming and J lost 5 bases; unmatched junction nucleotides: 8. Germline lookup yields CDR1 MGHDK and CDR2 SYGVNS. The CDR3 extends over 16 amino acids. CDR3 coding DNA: TGTGCCAGCAGTGAATCAAGGACAGGGTCATTAGATACGCAGTATTTT. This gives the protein CASSESRTGSLDTQYF.

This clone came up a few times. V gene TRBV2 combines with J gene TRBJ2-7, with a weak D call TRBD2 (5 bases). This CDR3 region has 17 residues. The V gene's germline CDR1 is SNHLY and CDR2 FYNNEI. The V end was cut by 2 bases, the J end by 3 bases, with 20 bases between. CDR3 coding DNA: TGTGCCAGCAGTGAATCCGGGAACCCAAATTGGGGCTACGAGCAGTACGTC. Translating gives CASSESGNPNWGYEQYV.

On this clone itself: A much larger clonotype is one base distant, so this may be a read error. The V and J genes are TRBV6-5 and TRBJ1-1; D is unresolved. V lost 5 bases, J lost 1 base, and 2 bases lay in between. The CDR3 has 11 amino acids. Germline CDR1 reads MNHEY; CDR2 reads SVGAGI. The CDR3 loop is CASSENTEAFF. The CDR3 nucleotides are TGTGCCAGCAGTGAGAACACTGAAGCTTTCTTT.

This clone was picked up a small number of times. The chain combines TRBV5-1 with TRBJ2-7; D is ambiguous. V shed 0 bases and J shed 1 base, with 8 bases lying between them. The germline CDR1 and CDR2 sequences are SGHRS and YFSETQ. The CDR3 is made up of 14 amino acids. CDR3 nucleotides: TGCGCCAGCAGCTTGGCGTCGGCATCCTACGAGCAGTACGTC. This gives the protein CASSLASASYEQYV.

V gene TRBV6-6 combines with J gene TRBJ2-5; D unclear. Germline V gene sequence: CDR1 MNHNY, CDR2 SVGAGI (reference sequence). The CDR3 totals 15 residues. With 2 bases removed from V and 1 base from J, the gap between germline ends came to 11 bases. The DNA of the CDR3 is TGTGCCAGCAGTTACCAGAAAGGGTCCCAAGAGACCCAGTACTTC. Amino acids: CASSYQKGSQETQYF.

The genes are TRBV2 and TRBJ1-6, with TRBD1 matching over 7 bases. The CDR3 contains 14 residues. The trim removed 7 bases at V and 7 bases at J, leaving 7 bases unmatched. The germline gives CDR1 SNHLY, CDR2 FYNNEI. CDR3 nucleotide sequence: TGTGCCAGCATCGGGGGACAGCGAAATTCACCCCTCCACTTT. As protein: CASIGGQRNSPLHF.

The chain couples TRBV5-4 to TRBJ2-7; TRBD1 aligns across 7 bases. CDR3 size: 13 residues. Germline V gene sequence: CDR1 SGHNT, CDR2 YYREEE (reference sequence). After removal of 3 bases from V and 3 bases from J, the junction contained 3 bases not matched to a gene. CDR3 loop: CASSWDRYYEQYF. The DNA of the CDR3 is TGTGCCAGCAGCTGGGACAGATACTACGAGCAGTACTTC.

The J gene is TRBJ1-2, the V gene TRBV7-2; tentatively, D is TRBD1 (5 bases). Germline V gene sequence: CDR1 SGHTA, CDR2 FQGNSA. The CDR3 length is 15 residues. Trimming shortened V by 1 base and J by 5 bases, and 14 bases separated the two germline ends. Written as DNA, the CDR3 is TGTGCCAGCAGCTTAGTGAGGGGTTCGGGATATGGCTACACCTTC. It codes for CASSLVRGSGYGYTF.

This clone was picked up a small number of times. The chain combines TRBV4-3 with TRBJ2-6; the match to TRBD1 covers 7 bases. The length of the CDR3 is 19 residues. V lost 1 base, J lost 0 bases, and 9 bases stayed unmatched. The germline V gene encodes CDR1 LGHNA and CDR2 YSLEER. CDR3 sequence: CASSQASGTASSGANVLTF. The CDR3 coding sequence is TGCGCCAGCAGCCAAGCCTCCGGGACAGCCAGCTCTGGGGCCAACGTCCTGACTTTC.

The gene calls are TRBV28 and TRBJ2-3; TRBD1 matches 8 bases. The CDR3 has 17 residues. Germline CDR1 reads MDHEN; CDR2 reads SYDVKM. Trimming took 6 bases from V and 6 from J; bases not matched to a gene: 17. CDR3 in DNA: TGTGCCAGCAGGCGGACAGGGTTTGTTTCCGCCAGGGATACGCAGTATTTT. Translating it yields CASRRTGFVSARDTQYF.

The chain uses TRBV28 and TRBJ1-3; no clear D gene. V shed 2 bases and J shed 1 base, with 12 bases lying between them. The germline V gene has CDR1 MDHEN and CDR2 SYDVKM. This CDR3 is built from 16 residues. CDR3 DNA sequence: TGTGCCAGCAGTTTAGTCCCAGGAAGTTCTGGAAACACCATATATTTT. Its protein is CASSLVPGSSGNTIYF.

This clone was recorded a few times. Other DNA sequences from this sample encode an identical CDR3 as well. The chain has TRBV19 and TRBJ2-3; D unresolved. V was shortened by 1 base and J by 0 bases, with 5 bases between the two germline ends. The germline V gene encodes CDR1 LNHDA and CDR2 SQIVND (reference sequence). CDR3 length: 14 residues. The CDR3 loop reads CASSIVGSTDTQYF. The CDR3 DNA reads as TGTGCCAGTAGTATAGTGGGAAGCACAGATACGCAGTATTTT.

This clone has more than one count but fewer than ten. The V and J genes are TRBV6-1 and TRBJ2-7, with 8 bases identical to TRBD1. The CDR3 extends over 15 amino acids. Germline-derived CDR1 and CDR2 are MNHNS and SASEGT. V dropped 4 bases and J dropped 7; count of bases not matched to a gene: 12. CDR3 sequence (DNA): TGTGCCAGCAGTGTTCAGGGGGCGTCTCCTAGTGAGCAGTACGTC. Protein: CASSVQGASPSEQYV.

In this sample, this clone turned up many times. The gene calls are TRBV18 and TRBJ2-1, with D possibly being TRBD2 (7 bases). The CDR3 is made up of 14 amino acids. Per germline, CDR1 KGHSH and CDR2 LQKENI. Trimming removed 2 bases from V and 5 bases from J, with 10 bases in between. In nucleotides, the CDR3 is TGTGCCAGCTCACCAGGGGGGGCTCACAATGAGCAGTTCTTC. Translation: CASSPGGAHNEQFF.

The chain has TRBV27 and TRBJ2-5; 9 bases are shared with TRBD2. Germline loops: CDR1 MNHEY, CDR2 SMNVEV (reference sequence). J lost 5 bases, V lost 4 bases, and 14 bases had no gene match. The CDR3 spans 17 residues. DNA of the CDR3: TGTGCCAGCAGTTCCGCGACTAGCGGTTTACGATCTGAGACCCAGTACTTC. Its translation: CASSSATSGLRSETQYF.

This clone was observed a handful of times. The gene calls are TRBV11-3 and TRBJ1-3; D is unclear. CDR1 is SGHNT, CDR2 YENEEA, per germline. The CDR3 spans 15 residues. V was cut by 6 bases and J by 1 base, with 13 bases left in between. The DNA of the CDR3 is TGTGCCAGCAGGAAGAACGAGAGATCTGGAAACACCATATATTTT. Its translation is CASRKNERSGNTIYF.

CDR3 bases: TGTGCCAGCAGCCAAGAACGGGAGACCCAGTACTTC. Its protein product is CASSQERETQYF. This chain links TRBV4-2 with TRBJ2-5; D is uncertain. The germline V gene has CDR1 LGHNA and CDR2 YNFKEQ. The CDR3 is 12 amino acids. The V end lost 0 bases, the J end lost 5 bases, and 4 bases lay between the germline ends.

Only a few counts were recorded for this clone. CDR3 nucleotides: TGTGCCATCAGCTCCCCCGGGACACTCTACGAGCAGTACTTC. Translated: CAISSPGTLYEQYF. The chain couples TRBV10-3 to TRBJ2-7, with D possibly TRBD1 on 6 matching bases. V lost 6 bases and J 3 bases, leaving 15 bases between the germline ends. The CDR3 length is 14 residues. Germline lookup yields CDR1 ENHRY and CDR2 SYGVKD.